This T cell receptor (beta chain) was documented in a study of T cell responses to AZD1222 COVID-19 vaccine (dated by TCRdb to about 2021). Regarding the study in general: A total of about 240 trial participants underwent TCR sequencing, of whom some 210 received two doses of AZD1222 and some 25 received two doses of the MenACWY control vaccine. Enrollment into the trials was organized by age into subgroups of 18-55, 56-69 and 70-plus years, and those subgroups contained approximately 150, 30 and 60 TCR-sequenced participants, respectively.

Overall study outcomes, separate from this receptor: Only five to seven AZD1222 recipients were SARS-CoV-2 seropositive at baseline, limiting conclusions about previously exposed vaccinees. Spike-specific TCR breadth and depth rose significantly after two AZD1222 doses compared with day 0 and with MenACWY recipients. In the small 56-69-year group, the increase in depth fell short of significance, most likely because of low power. Participants were mostly white British, with more females than males. The authors suggested clonal diversity may have been underestimated. Vaccine-associated CD4 TCRs spanned the whole spike protein, with dominant responses in regions 160-218 and 743-854. Nearly half of unique spike-specific TCRs reportedly recognized epitopes outside regions mutated in the B.1.351 and B.1.1.7 variants. Because no samples from the day 14 peak response were available, repertoires could be characterized only after the peak T cell response.

A remark on this clone: Its antigen is still unknown. No clone much larger than this one lies a single base away; base qualities are absent.

The CDR3 regions of human TCRbeta chains were analyzed by immunosequencing. The published analysis was carried out like this. TCRs in the repertoires were matched against a reference library of SARS-CoV-2-specific TCRs that had been generated with the MIRA antigen-specificity platform. Breadth was defined as the fraction of unique TCRs that were SARS-CoV-2-associated, and depth was defined as the fraction of total T cells that were SARS-CoV-2-associated. Each spike-specific TCR was assigned to its reactive spike region and to a CD4 or CD8 class using the MIRA data. Log10-transformed breadth and depth values were compared by one-way ANOVA with Sidak's multiple comparisons tests. Sourced from immuneACCESS, this table was stored by TCRdb with only in-frame sequences that have V and J called. A share of the clones is absent; for the studies checked, an unresolved V gene accounts for under half, and the remainder has no known explanation. The D gene and trimming were derived from the DNA, and the V and J assignments and clone size from that table. This sample has around 150,000 clones in its table, and roughly 90% of those were observed once. The ten top clones hold 4% to 4.5% of the sample.

Counted from cysteine to phenylalanine, this CDR3 has 15 amino acids. The only DNA kept is the CDR3, 45 bases in frame from the first base. In the germline V gene (reference sequence), CDR1 corresponds to LGHDT and CDR2 to YNNKEL. Trimming leaves V shorter by 4 bases and J shorter by 6 bases, with the junction holding 3 bases beyond the gene matches. Taken with the paper, the label for time point translates to: about 28 days (+/-7) after the second vaccine dose. AZD1222 recipients whose second dose came at about 4 weeks and those whose second dose came at about 12 weeks were combined into one group, since spike-specific TCR depth and breadth did not differ between the two schedules. Vaccinee samples came from UK trials COV001 and COV002, including a single-blind randomized controlled phase 2/3 trial of AZD1222 (ChAdOx1 nCoV-19) in healthy adults. Trial participant PBMC samples were collected at day 0 and day 28 after the second dose for TCRbeta chain sequencing.

Specimen: peripheral blood, collected 28 days after the second AZD1222 dose. This sequence originates from an adult who received the AZD1222 COVID-19 vaccine. The receptor chain draws on TRBV3-1 (or the pseudogene TRBV3-2) and TRBJ2-1; 13 bases in between match TRBD2. This receptor has the CDR3 CASSLGLAGFNEQFF. The nucleotides are TGTGCCAGCAGCCTGGGACTAGCGGGATTCAATGAGCAGTTCTTC.